Reported below is one T cell receptor beta chain. The record originates from a study of cytomegalovirus exposure and HLA in healthy donors. About the study: Earlier work reported 117 million unique TCR beta sequences from about 190 million T cells.

Trimming removed 4 bases from V and 1 base from J, with 6 bases in between. Germline values: CDR1 SGHAT, CDR2 FQDESV (reference sequence). This CDR3 spans 13 amino acids. The PCR was carried out with 60 Vbeta primers and 13 Jbeta primers. Measured with immunoSEQ multiplex PCR; TCRdb has only the in-frame clones, and not every one. This table holds about 160,000 clones, about four fifths found once. This chain connects TRBV11-1 to TRBJ2-3, with D perhaps matching TRBD2 (6 bases). Sequencing was performed on PBMCs. The origin of this receptor is a woman in her 50s in good health and CMV-seropositive. The CDR3 protein is CASSWGGTDTQYF. The CDR3 nucleotides read TGTGCCAGCAGCTGGGGGGGCACAGATACGCAGTATTTT.